The 6 T cell receptor beta chains below were found in one sample sequenced in a study of radiotherapy plus CTLA-4 blockade in lung cancer. TCRdb's copy holds only in-frame clones and misses some; the assay was immunoSEQ multiplex PCR. Of tens of thousands of clones listed, just over 85% were seen once; the top ten hold roughly 22%. This specimen consisted of peripheral blood, obtained from a patient treated with radiotherapy plus ipilimumab. The source is a human donor with non-small cell lung cancer whose response to radiotherapy plus ipilimumab could not be evaluated.

The V call is TRBV6-1, the J call TRBJ2-2, with a weak D call TRBD1 (6 bases). Germline V gene sequence: CDR1 MNHNS, CDR2 SASEGT. V lost 1 base, J lost 1 base, and 13 bases lay in between. CDR3 length equals 17 residues. The CDR3 region is CASSEELARGNTGELFF. The CDR3 region has the DNA TGTGCCAGCAGTGAAGAGCTCGCCAGGGGGAACACCGGGGAGCTGTTTTTT.

This clone occurred once. The chain links TRBV7-9 to TRBJ2-7, with 8 positions matching TRBD2. The V gene's germline CDR1 is SEHNR and CDR2 FQNEAQ (reference sequence). The CDR3 runs to 15 residues. V lost 8 bases and J lost 2; bases outside the gene matches: 11. In nucleotides, the CDR3 is TGTGCCAGCGCGAATTTAGCGGGACCTACCTACGAGCAGTACTTC. This gives the protein CASANLAGPTYEQYF.

This rearrangement joins TRBV9 to TRBJ2-2; a possible D gene is TRBD1 (5 bases). The germline V gene encodes CDR1 SGDLS and CDR2 YYNGEE. The CDR3 loop spans 17 amino acids. V lost 4 bases, J lost 6 bases, and 22 bases lay in between. The CDR3 is CASSFLGASDGSGELFF. The CDR3, as DNA: TGTGCCAGCAGCTTCCTAGGGGCTAGTGATGGCTCCGGGGAGCTGTTTTTT.

This clone came up once. V gene TRBV7-9 combines with J gene TRBJ1-1; maybe TRBD1 (5 bases). Deletions cut 9 bases from V and 2 bases from J, with 10 bases between. The CDR3 consists of 12 residues. Germline V lookup: CDR1 SEHNR, CDR2 FQNEAQ (reference sequence). This CDR3 reads CASGDSNTEAFF. In DNA form, the CDR3 reads TGTGCCAGTGGCGACAGTAACACTGAAGCTTTCTTT.

This chain uses TRBV4-3 with TRBJ2-3, with 8 bases that match TRBD2. This CDR3 spans 18 amino acids. V was clipped by 0 bases and J by 0 bases; unmatched bases: 8. The germline gives CDR1 LGHNA, CDR2 YSLEER. CDR3 sequence (DNA): TGCGCCAGCAGCCAAGATCAAGTGCGGGGGGAGAGCACAGATACGCAGTATTTT. It encodes CASSQDQVRGESTDTQYF.

V usage is TRBV10-3 and J usage is TRBJ1-1; no firm D call. This CDR3 spans 13 amino acids. Germline V CDR1 and CDR2: ENHRY, SYGVKD. V lost 2 bases to trimming and J lost 3 bases, with 7 bases between them. The CDR3 nucleotides are TGTGCCATCAGTGAGAACGGGGACACTGAAGCTTTCTTT. Its protein product is CAISENGDTEAFF.